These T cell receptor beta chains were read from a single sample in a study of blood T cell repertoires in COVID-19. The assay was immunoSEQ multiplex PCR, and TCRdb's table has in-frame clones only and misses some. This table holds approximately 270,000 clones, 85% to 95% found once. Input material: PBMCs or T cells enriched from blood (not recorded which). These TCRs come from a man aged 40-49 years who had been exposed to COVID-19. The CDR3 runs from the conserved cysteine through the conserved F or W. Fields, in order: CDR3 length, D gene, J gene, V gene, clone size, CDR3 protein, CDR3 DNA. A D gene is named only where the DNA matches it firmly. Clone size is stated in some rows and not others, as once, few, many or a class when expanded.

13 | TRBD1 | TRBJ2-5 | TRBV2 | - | CASSPGTGETQYF | TGTGCCAGCAGTCCCGGGACAGGGGAGACCCAGTACTTC
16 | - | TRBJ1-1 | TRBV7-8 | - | CASSLAAGRPNTEAFF | TGTGCCAGCAGCTTAGCGGCAGGGCGGCCTAACACTGAAGCTTTCTTT
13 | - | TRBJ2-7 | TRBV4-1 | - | CASSQGGAYEQYF | TGCGCCAGCAGCCAAGGAGGAGCCTACGAGCAGTACTTC
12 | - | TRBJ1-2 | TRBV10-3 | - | CAISETRVGYTF | TGTGCCATCAGTGAGACACGGGTTGGCTACACCTTC
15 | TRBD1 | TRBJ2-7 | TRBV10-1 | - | CASSDRVRDSYEQYF | TGCGCCAGCAGTGATAGAGTTCGGGACAGCTACGAGCAGTACTTC
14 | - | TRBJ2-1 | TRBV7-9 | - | CASSLGLSSNEQFF | TGTGCCAGCAGCTTAGGACTCTCAAGCAATGAGCAGTTCTTC
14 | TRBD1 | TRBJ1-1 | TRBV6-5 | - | CASSLGQGPTEAFF | TGTGCCAGCAGCCTCGGACAGGGGCCAACTGAAGCTTTCTTT
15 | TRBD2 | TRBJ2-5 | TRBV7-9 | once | CASRVREGYQETQYF | TGTGCCAGCAGGGTGCGGGAGGGTTACCAAGAGACCCAGTACTTC
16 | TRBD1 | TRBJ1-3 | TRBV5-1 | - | CASSHRQGVAGNTIYF | TGCGCCAGCAGCCACCGACAGGGGGTGGCTGGAAACACCATATATTTT
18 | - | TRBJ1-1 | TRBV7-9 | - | CASSQDRGGLTMNTEAFF | TGTGCCAGCAGCCAAGACCGCGGGGGCCTAACTATGAACACTGAAGCTTTCTTT
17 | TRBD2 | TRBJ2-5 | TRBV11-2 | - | CASSLGWASGREETQYF | TGTGCCAGCAGCTTAGGTTGGGCTAGCGGGAGAGAAGAGACCCAGTACTTC
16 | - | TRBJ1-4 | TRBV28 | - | CASSWRGGATNEKLFF | TGTGCCAGCAGTTGGCGGGGGGGTGCAACTAATGAAAAACTGTTTTTT
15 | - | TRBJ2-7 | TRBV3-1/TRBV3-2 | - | CASSQDPTGLDEQYF | TGTGCCAGCAGCCAAGACCCCACAGGGTTGGACGAGCAGTACTTC
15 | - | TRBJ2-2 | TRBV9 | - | CASSVASGGTGELFF | TGTGCCAGCAGCGTAGCTTCAGGAGGCACCGGGGAGCTGTTTTTT
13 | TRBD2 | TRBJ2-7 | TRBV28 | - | CASSGGSFYEQYF | TGTGCCAGCAGCGGCGGGAGTTTCTACGAGCAGTACTTC
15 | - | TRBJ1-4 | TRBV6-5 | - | CASSYGGATNEKLFF | TGTGCCAGCAGTTACGGCGGAGCAACTAATGAAAAACTGTTTTTT
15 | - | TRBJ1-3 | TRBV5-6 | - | CASSSLGAQGNTIYF | TGTGCCAGCAGCTCCCTCGGAGCGCAGGGAAACACCATATATTTT
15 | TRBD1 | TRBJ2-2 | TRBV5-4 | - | CASSPDRANTGELFF | TGTGCCAGCAGCCCGGACAGGGCGAACACCGGGGAGCTGTTTTTT
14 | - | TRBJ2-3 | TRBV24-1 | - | CATSGSPSTDTQYF | TGTGCCACCAGCGGGAGCCCTAGCACAGATACGCAGTATTTT
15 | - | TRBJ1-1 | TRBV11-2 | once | CASSLTTGWNTEAFF | TGTGCCAGCAGCTTGACCACGGGGTGGAACACTGAAGCTTTCTTT
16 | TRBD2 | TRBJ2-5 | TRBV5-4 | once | CASSLRLAGGQETQYF | TGTGCCAGCAGCTTGAGGCTAGCGGGAGGGCAAGAGACCCAGTACTTC
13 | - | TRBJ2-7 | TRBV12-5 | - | CASGLGLAYEQYF | TGTGCTAGTGGTTTGGGTCTAGCCTACGAGCAGTACTTC
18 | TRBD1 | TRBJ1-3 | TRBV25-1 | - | CASSDTPGTGSSGNTIYF | TGTGCCAGCAGTGATACCCCCGGGACAGGGTCTTCTGGAAACACCATATATTTT
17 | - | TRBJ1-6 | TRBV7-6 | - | CASSLGLRGRLNSPLHF | TGTGCCAGCAGCTTAGGTTTACGGGGTAGATTGAATTCACCCCTCCACTTT
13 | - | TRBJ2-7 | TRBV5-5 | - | CASSRHLTGEQYF | TGTGCCAGCAGCAGACACTTAACGGGGGAGCAGTACTTC
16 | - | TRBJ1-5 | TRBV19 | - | CASSTLGGATNQPQHF | TGTGCCAGTAGTACGTTGGGGGGGGCAACCAATCAGCCCCAGCATTTT
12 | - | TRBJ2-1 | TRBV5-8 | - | CASSFGYNEQFF | TGTGCCAGCAGCTTCGGTTACAATGAGCAGTTCTTC
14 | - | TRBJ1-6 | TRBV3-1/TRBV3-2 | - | CASSQGRDNSPLHF | TGTGCCAGCAGCCAAGGACGGGATAATTCACCCCTCCACTTT
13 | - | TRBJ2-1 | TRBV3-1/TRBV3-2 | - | CASSPPGYNEQFF | TGTGCCAGCAGCCCCCCCGGGTACAATGAGCAGTTCTTC
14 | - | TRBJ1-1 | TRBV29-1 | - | CSVEGYGIGTEAFF | TGCAGCGTTGAAGGGTACGGGATTGGCACTGAAGCTTTCTTT
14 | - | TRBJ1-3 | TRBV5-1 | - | CASSRAGSGNTIYF | TGCGCCAGCAGCCGAGCAGGGTCCGGAAACACCATATATTTT
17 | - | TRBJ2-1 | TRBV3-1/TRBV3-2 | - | CASSQAGPDLIENEQFF | TGTGCCAGCAGCCAGGCGGGCCCGGACCTAATCGAGAATGAGCAGTTCTTC
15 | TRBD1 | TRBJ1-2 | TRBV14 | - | CASSAFRGTNYGYTF | TGTGCCAGCAGCGCTTTCAGGGGGACTAACTATGGCTACACCTTC
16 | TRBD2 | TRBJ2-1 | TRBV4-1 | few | CASSGGSGGWSYEQFF | TGCGCCAGCAGCGGAGGTAGCGGGGGCTGGAGCTATGAGCAGTTCTTC
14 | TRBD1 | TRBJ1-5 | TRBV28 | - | CASTPGQVNQPQHF | TGTGCCAGCACCCCGGGACAGGTAAATCAGCCCCAGCATTTT
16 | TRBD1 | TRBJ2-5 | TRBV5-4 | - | CASSLAGTGNQETQYF | TGTGCCAGCAGCTTGGCCGGGACAGGGAACCAAGAGACCCAGTACTTC
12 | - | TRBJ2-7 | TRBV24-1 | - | CATEDSSYEQYF | TGTGCCACCGAAGACAGCTCCTACGAGCAGTACTTC
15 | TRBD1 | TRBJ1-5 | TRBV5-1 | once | CASSTTGQENQPQHF | TGCGCCAGCAGCACTACGGGACAGGAGAATCAGCCCCAGCATTTT
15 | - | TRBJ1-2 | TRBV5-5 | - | CASSLDRGMFYGYTF | TGTGCCAGCAGCTTGGATAGGGGGATGTTCTATGGCTACACCTTC
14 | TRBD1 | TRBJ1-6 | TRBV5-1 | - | CASSGQGGNSPLHF | TGCGCCAGCAGCGGGCAGGGGGGTAATTCACCCCTCCACTTT
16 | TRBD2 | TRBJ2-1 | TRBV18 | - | CASSPGLAGPYNEQFF | TGTGCCAGCTCACCGGGACTAGCGGGACCCTACAATGAGCAGTTCTTC
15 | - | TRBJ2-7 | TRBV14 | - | CASSQERGNSYEQYF | TGTGCCAGCAGCCAAGAACGAGGGAACTCCTACGAGCAGTACTTC
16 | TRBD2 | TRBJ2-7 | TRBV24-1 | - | CATSDTRAGGLHEQYF | TGTGCCACCAGTGACACCAGAGCGGGAGGGCTCCACGAGCAGTACTTC
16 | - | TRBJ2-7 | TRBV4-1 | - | CASSRVEGVNSYEQYF | TGCGCCAGCAGCCGCGTAGAAGGGGTTAATTCCTACGAGCAGTACTTC
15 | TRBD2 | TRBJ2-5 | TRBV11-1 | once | CASSLFAGGGETQYF | TGTGCCAGCAGCTTATTCGCGGGAGGAGGAGAGACCCAGTACTTC
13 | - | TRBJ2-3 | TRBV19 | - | CASSIGGPDTQYF | TGTGCCAGTAGTATAGGGGGGCCAGATACGCAGTATTTT
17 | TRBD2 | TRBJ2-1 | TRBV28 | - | CASSPGLAGGSFNEQFF | TGTGCCAGCAGTCCCGGACTAGCGGGAGGGAGTTTCAATGAGCAGTTCTTC
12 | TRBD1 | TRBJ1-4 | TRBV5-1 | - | CASKGTGEKLFF | TGCGCCAGCAAAGGGACAGGTGAAAAACTGTTTTTT
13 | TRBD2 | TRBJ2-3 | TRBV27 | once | CARGGRHTDTQYF | TGTGCCAGAGGCGGGAGGCACACAGATACGCAGTATTTT
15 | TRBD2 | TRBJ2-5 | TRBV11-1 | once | CASSLTSGSAGTQYF | TGTGCCAGCAGCTTGACTAGCGGGAGTGCGGGGACCCAGTACTTC
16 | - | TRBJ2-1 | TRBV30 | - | CAWTAGVGQGGNEQFF | TGTGCCTGGACGGCCGGCGTCGGACAGGGAGGGAATGAGCAGTTCTTC
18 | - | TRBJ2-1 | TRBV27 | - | CASSLRAPQELKNNEQFF | TGTGCCAGCAGCCTCAGGGCCCCACAAGAATTAAAAAACAATGAGCAGTTCTTC
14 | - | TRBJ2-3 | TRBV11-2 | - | CASSYRDSTDTQYF | TGTGCCAGCAGCTATCGGGACTCCACAGATACGCAGTATTTT
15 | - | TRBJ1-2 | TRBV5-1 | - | CASSSRGLGDYGYTF | TGCGCCAGCAGCTCGCGAGGGTTGGGTGACTATGGCTACACCTTC
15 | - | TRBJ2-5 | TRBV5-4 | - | CASSLRGGFQETQYF | TGTGCCAGCAGCTTGAGGGGGGGTTTCCAAGAGACCCAGTACTTC
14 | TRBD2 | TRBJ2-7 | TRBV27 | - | CASAGLAGSYEQYF | TGTGCCAGCGCAGGACTAGCGGGGTCCTACGAGCAGTACTTC
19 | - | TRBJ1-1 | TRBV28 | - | CASSPTRIPKGQMNTEAFF | TGTGCCAGCAGTCCAACCAGGATCCCTAAGGGACAAATGAACACTGAAGCTTTCTTT